These 4 T cell receptor beta chains were all obtained from the same sample, sequenced in a study of T cell clonality in common variable immunodeficiency. Measured with immunoSEQ multiplex PCR; TCRdb has only the in-frame clones, and not every one. Recorded here are roughly 58,000 clones, none singletons. Sequenced input: peripheral blood mononuclear cells. All receptors derive from a person aged 18 to 75 in good health.

This clone was seen repeatedly, ten times or more. The CDR3 is cut off 3 residues early in the read; its end comes from the germline J gene. The chain couples TRBV5-1 to TRBJ2-3; no clear D. CDR1 is SGHRS, CDR2 YFSETQ, per germline. The CDR3 totals 14 residues. Trimming took off 0 bases at V and 1 base at J, with 6 bases between the two ends. The sequenced CDR3 bases are TGCGCCAGCAGCTTGGCAGGAGGCACAGATACG. Translation: CASSLAGGTDT. In full, the CDR3 is CASSLAGGTDTQYF.

Many counts were recorded for this clone. The DNA ends 3 residues before the CDR3 does, and the rest of the CDR3 is filled in from the germline J gene. This chain connects TRBV7-8 to TRBJ2-5; TRBD1 matches at 9 bases. Germline-derived CDR1 and CDR2 are SGHVS and FQNEAQ. The CDR3 sequence is 16 residues long. The J segment lost 5 bases and the V segment lost 10 bases, leaving 17 bases of the junction unmatched. The CDR3 sequence is CATQLNPGTGSETQYF. The sequenced CDR3 bases are TGTGCCACCCAGCTTAATCCCGGGACAGGGAGTGAGACC.

This clone was seen many times. Read sequence stops 3 residues before the CDR3 end, and the germline J gene provides the missing end. This chain connects TRBV7-8 to TRBJ1-4; perhaps TRBD1 as D (5 bases). The CDR3 is made up of 17 amino acids. Between the trimmed V and J ends, which lost 4 bases and 4 bases, there was a span of 19 bases. CDR1 SGHVS and CDR2 FQNEAQ come from the germline V gene. The CDR3 reads CASSSWLRQPFNEKLFF. The DNA read from the CDR3 is TGTGCCAGCAGCTCCTGGCTACGACAGCCTTTTAATGAAAAA. The whole variable domain, filled in from reference TRBV7-8 and TRBJ1-4, reads GAGVSQSPRYKVAKRGQDVALRCDPISGHVSLFWYQQALGQGPEFLTYFQNEAQLDKSGLPSDRFFAERPEGSVSTLKIQRTQQEDSAVYLCASSSWLRQPFNEKLFFGSGTQLSVL.

This clone appeared many times. With the read ending 3 residues before the CDR3 end, the germline J gene is used to fill in that end. V usage is TRBV20-1 and J usage is TRBJ2-3, with 8 bases lining up with TRBD2. Germline loops: CDR1 DFQATT, CDR2 SNEGSKA (reference sequence). V dropped 1 base and J dropped 2; count of bases not matched to a gene: 5. The CDR3 sequence is 15 residues long. The sequenced CDR3 bases are TGCAGTGCTAGAGGGCAGCGGGGGATCACAGATACG. It is translated as CSARGQRGITDT. The full CDR3 reads CSARGQRGITDTQYF.